Each of the 17 T cell receptor beta chains below was sequenced from the same sample in a study of T cell responses to AZD1222 COVID-19 vaccine. The repertoire was sequenced with immunoSEQ multiplex PCR; TCRdb's copy has only in-frame clones and lacks some. The sample holds some 52,000 clones, approximately 88% seen once. The sample was peripheral blood, taken 28 days after the second AZD1222 dose. These receptors came from an adult who received the AZD1222 COVID-19 vaccine.

This clone was observed a few times. The chain links TRBV9 to TRBJ2-7, with 8 bases aligning to TRBD1. The germline CDR1 and CDR2 sequences are SGDLS and YYNGEE. Losses at the gene ends were 4 bases for V and 3 bases for J; bases not matched to a gene: 15. The CDR3 runs to 17 residues. The CDR3 is CASSSNPSGGAVYEQYF. The CDR3 bases are TGTGCCAGCAGCTCCAACCCGTCAGGGGGCGCGGTCTACGAGCAGTACTTC.

This clone was found once. The rearrangement joins TRBV9 to TRBJ1-2; 7 bases align to TRBD1. There are 17 residues in the CDR3. Trimming removed 0 bases from V and 4 bases from J; junction bases left unmatched: 12. Germline V gene data show CDR1 as SGDLS and CDR2 as YYNGEE. CDR3 sequence: CASSVEAFPTGSYGYTF. The CDR3 DNA follows: TGTGCCAGCAGCGTAGAGGCGTTCCCGACAGGGTCCTATGGCTACACCTTC.

The chain combines TRBV9 with TRBJ2-5, with TRBD2 matching over 7 bases. This CDR3 has 15 amino acids. Germline CDR1 and CDR2: SGDLS and YYNGEE. The V and J ends lost 0 bases and 5 bases, in that order; junction bases with no gene match: 7. The CDR3 sequence: CASSVVAGVGETQYF. In DNA form, the CDR3 reads TGTGCCAGCAGCGTAGTGGCGGGAGTAGGTGAGACCCAGTACTTC.

This clone was counted once. This chain uses TRBV5-4 with TRBJ1-1; the D is unclear. Trimming left V 4 bases short and J 6 bases short, with 13 bases between. Germline CDR1 reads SGHNT; CDR2 reads YYREEE (reference sequence). The CDR3 is 13 residues long. The CDR3, as DNA: TGTGCCAGCAGCGGGGTCGATAAGTCTGAAGCTTTCTTT. It yields the protein CASSGVDKSEAFF.

The chain has TRBV9 and TRBJ2-3; perhaps TRBD2 as D (6 bases). Germline V gene lookup returns CDR1 SGDLS and CDR2 YYNGEE. This CDR3 is built from 15 residues. V was cut by 3 bases and J by 1 base, with 12 bases left in between. Here the CDR3 reads CASSAYSGRTDTQYF. The CDR3 DNA follows: TGTGCCAGCAGCGCCTATAGCGGCCGCACAGATACGCAGTATTTT.

The rearrangement links TRBV5-5 to TRBJ2-5; tentatively, D is TRBD1 (6 bases). Germline V gene data show CDR1 as SGHKS and CDR2 as YYEKEE (reference sequence). The CDR3 contains 14 residues. V lost 0 bases and J 5 bases, leaving 11 bases between the germline ends. Here the CDR3 DNA reads TGTGCCAGCAGCTTGGGAGGGGGTGCGGAGACCCAGTACTTC. Its protein is CASSLGGGAETQYF. Filled out from reference TRBV5-5 and TRBJ2-5, the complete variable domain reads DAGVTQSPTHLIKTRGQQVTLRCSPISGHKSVSWYQQVLGQGPQFIFQYYEKEERGRGNFPDRFSARQFPNYSSELNVNALLLGDSALYLCASSLGGGAETQYFGPGTRLLVL.

The gene calls are TRBV11-1 and TRBJ2-3, with D uncertain. This CDR3 is built from 14 residues. Germline CDR1 and CDR2: SGHAT and FQDESV (reference sequence). Trimming took 6 bases from V and 3 from J, leaving 13 bases between them. CDR3 protein: CASSPGRTTDTQYF. The CDR3, as DNA: TGTGCCAGCAGTCCTGGCCGCACAACAGATACGCAGTATTTT.

The CDR3 reads CASSLGGPRQYF. CDR3 nucleotides: TGTGCCAGCAGCCTAGGGGGGCCTCGACAGTACTTC. This chain connects TRBV3-1 (or the pseudogene TRBV3-2) to TRBJ2-7; D is tentatively TRBD1 or TRBD2 (6 bases each). V gave up 4 bases and J gave up 10 bases, with 14 bases separating them. This CDR3 is built from 12 residues. The germline gives CDR1 LGHDT, CDR2 YNNKEL (reference sequence).

This chain uses TRBV5-1 with TRBJ2-2; 9 bases agree with TRBD2. The CDR3 contains 15 residues. The V gene's germline CDR1 is SGHRS and CDR2 YFSETQ. The V segment lost 7 bases and the J segment 4 bases; nucleotides outside the gene matches: 8. Here the CDR3 reads CASHSGSFPTGELFF. The CDR3 DNA reads as TGCGCCAGCCATAGCGGGAGTTTTCCCACCGGGGAGCTGTTTTTT. Combining the CDR3 with reference TRBV5-1 and TRBJ2-2 gives the whole variable domain KAGVTQTPRYLIKTRGQQVTLSCSPISGHRSVSWYQQTPGQGLQFLFEYFSETQRNKGNFPGRFSGRQFSNSRSEMNVSTLELGDSALYLCASHSGSFPTGELFFGEGSRLTVL.

This rearrangement joins TRBV18 to TRBJ2-1; 10 bases align to TRBD2. The CDR3 is 14 residues long. Germline CDR1 KGHSH, CDR2 LQKENI. With 8 bases clipped from V and 5 bases from J, the junction kept 6 bases outside the gene matches. In nucleotides, the CDR3 is TGTGCCAGCGCAAAGCTAGCGGGGGACAATGAGCAGTTCTTC. Amino acid sequence: CASAKLAGDNEQFF. Full variable domain (remainder filled in from reference TRBV18 and TRBJ2-1): NAGVMQNPRHLVRRRGQEARLRCSPMKGHSHVYWYRQLPEEGLKFMVYLQKENIIDESGMPKERFSAEFPKEGPSILRIQQVVRGDSAAYFCASAKLAGDNEQFFGPGTRLTVL.

V gene TRBV7-9 combines with J gene TRBJ1-2; the match to TRBD1 covers 9 bases. CDR1 is SEHNR and CDR2 is FQNEAQ in the germline V gene (reference sequence). The CDR3 consists of 15 residues. With V trimmed by 1 base and J by 5 bases, 5 bases remained unmatched. CDR3 protein: CASSLVGDRAYGYTF. In DNA, the CDR3 is TGTGCCAGCAGCTTAGTTGGGGACAGGGCTTATGGCTACACCTTC.

The chain links TRBV6-4 to TRBJ1-2; TRBD1 agrees at 7 bases. This CDR3 has 13 amino acids. Germline V gene lookup returns CDR1 MRHNA and CDR2 SNTAGT. The V segment lost 0 bases and the J segment 10 bases; nucleotides outside the gene matches: 5. Here the CDR3 DNA reads TGTGCCAGCAGTGACTCGAGCGGGACAGTCTACACCTTC. Amino acids: CASSDSSGTVYTF.

The CDR3 bases are TGTGCCAGCAGCGCCCCGGGACAGCTCTCTGGAAACACCATATATTTT. This gives the protein CASSAPGQLSGNTIYF. V gene TRBV7-6 combines with J gene TRBJ1-3, with 7 bases fitting TRBD1. Germline V lookup: CDR1 SGHVS, CDR2 FNYEAQ. The V and J ends lost 5 bases and 0 bases, in that order; junction bases with no gene match: 7. CDR3 length equals 16 residues.

The chain uses TRBV12-3 or TRBV12-4 and TRBJ2-7; D is unclear. The CDR3 is 13 amino acids. The ends were cut back, 3 bases at V and 3 bases at J, with 9 bases in the middle. CDR3 sequence: CASSFGQDYEQYF. Written as DNA, the CDR3 is TGTGCCAGCAGTTTCGGCCAGGACTACGAGCAGTACTTC.

The chain combines TRBV28 with TRBJ2-1, with D perhaps matching TRBD1 (5 bases). From germline, CDR1 is MDHEN and CDR2 SYDVKM. The CDR3 runs 14 residues. V lost 4 bases, J lost 12 bases, and 19 bases lay in between. DNA for the CDR3: TGTGCCAGCAGTTCGCGGCTAGTGGGGCAGGGGCAGTTCTTC. This translates into CASSSRLVGQGQFF.

This chain joins TRBV6-1 and TRBJ2-5, with a weak D call TRBD2 (7 bases). From germline, CDR1 is MNHNS and CDR2 SASEGT. The CDR3 runs to 15 residues. V was shortened by 2 bases and J by 5 bases, with 15 bases between the two germline ends. In nucleotides, the CDR3 is TGTGCCAGCAGTGAACCCGGGGGGCTCTGGGAGACCCAGTACTTC. Translating it yields CASSEPGGLWETQYF.

The chain has TRBV10-2 and TRBJ2-5, with 8 bases aligning to TRBD1. CDR3 length equals 15 residues. CDR1 WSHSY and CDR2 SAAADI come from the germline V gene. V lost 8 bases and J lost 2; bases outside the gene matches: 10. CDR3 DNA sequence: TGCGCCAGCCATCCAGGACAGGGAGGTCAAGAGACCCAGTACTTC. This gives the protein CASHPGQGGQETQYF.